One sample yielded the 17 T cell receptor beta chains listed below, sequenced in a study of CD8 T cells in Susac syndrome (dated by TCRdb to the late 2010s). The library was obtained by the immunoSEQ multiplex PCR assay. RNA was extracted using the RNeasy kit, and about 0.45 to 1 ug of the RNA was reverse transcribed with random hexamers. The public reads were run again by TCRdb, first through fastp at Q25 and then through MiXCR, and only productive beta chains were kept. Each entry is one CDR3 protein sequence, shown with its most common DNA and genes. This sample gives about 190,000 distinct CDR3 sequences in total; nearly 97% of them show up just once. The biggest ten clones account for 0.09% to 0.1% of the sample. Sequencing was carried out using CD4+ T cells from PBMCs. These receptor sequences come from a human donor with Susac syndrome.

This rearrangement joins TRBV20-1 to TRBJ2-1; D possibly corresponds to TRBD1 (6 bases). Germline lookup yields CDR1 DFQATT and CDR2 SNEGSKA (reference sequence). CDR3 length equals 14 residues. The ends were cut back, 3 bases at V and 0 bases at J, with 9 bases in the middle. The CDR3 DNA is TGCAGTGCTAGCCGGGACACCTCCTACAATGAGCAGTTCTTC. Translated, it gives CSASRDTSYNEQFF.

CDR3 loop: CASSQEILGGQETQYF. The CDR3 nucleotides are TGCGCCAGCAGCCAAGAGATTTTGGGTGGCCAAGAGACCCAGTACTTC. The chain combines TRBV4-1 with TRBJ2-5; unclear D gene. The CDR3 consists of 16 residues. With 0 bases removed from V and 1 base from J, the gap between germline ends came to 12 bases. Germline CDR1 reads MGHRA; CDR2 reads YSYEKL.

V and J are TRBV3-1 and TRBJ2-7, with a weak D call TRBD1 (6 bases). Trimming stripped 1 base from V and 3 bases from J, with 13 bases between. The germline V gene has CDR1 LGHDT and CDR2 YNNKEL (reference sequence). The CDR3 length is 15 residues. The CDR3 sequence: CASSQVAGEFYEQYF. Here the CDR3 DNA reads TGTGCCAGCAGCCAAGTAGCAGGGGAGTTCTACGAGCAGTACTTC.

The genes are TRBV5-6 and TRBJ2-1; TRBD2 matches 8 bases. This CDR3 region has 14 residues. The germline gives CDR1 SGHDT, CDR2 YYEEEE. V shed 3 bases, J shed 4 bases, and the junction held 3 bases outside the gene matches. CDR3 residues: CASSYSGEYNEQFF. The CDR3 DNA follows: TGTGCCAGCAGCTATAGCGGGGAGTACAATGAGCAGTTCTTC.

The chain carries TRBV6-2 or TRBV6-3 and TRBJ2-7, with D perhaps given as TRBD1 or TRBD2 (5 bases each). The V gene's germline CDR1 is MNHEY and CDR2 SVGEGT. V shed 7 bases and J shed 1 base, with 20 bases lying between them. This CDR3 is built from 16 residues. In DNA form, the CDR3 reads TGTGCCAGCACCGCCAGGCCCGGGACGTCTTCCTACGAGCAGTACTTC. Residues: CASTARPGTSSYEQYF.

CDR3 in DNA: TGTGCCAGCTCGGGTCCGGGACAGAGGGAGCATGAGCAGTTCTTC. This gives the protein CASSGPGQREHEQFF. This chain links TRBV18 with TRBJ2-1; 7 bases are a match to TRBD1. The trim removed 6 bases at V and 8 bases at J, leaving 13 bases unmatched. This CDR3 has 15 residues. Germline V CDR1 and CDR2: KGHSH, LQKENI.

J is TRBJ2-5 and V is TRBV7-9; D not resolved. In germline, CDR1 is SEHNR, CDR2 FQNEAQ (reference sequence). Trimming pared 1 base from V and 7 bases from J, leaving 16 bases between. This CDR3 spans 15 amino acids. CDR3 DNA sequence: TGTGCCAGCAGCTTAGTTGGCTCACTCGATGTGACCCAGTACTTC. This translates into CASSLVGSLDVTQYF.

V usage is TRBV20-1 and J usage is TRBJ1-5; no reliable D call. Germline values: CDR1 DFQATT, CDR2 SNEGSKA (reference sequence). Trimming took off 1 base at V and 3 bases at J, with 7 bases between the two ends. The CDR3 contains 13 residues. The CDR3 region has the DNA TGCAGTGCTAGAGGGGATTTCAATCAGCCCCAGCATTTT. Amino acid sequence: CSARGDFNQPQHF.

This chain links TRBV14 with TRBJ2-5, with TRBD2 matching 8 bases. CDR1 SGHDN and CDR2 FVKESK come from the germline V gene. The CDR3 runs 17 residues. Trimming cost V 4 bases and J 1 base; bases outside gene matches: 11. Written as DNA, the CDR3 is TGTGCCAGCAGCCGCCGGTTCCAAGCGGGGGTCCAAGAGACCCAGTACTTC. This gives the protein CASSRRFQAGVQETQYF.

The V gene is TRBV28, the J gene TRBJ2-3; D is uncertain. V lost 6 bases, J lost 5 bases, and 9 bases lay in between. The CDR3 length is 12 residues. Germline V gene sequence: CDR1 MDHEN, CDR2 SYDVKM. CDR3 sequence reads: CASSSEGDTQYF. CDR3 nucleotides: TGTGCCAGCAGCTCTGAAGGAGATACGCAGTATTTT.

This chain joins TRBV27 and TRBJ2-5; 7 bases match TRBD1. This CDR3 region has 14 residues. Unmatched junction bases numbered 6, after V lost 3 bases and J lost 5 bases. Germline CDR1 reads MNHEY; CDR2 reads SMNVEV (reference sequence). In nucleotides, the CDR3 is TGTGCCAGCAGTTTCCGAAGGGGGCAGGAGACCCAGTACTTC. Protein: CASSFRRGQETQYF.

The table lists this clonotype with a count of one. The CDR3 protein is CASSVGQLDEKLFF. CDR3 in DNA: TGTGCCAGCAGCGTAGGACAGCTAGATGAAAAACTGTTTTTT. This sequence joins TRBV9 and TRBJ1-4; D perhaps matches TRBD1 (5 bases). The V gene lost 0 bases and the J gene lost 6 bases, with 9 bases spanning the gap. The germline V gene has CDR1 SGDLS and CDR2 YYNGEE. This CDR3 is 14 amino acids long.

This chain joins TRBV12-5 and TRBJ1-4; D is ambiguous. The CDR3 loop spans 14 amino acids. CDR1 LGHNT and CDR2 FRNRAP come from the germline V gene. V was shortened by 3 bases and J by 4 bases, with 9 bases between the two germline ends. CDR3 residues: CASGLSRNNEKLFF. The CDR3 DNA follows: TGTGCTAGTGGTTTAAGCAGAAATAATGAAAAACTGTTTTTT.

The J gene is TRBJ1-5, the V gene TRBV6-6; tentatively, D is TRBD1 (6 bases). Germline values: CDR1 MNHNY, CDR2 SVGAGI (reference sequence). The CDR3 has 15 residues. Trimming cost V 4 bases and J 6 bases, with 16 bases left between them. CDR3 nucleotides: TGTGCCAGCAGTTCGGCGGAGGGGGGCTCTCAGCCCCAGCATTTT. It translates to CASSSAEGGSQPQHF.

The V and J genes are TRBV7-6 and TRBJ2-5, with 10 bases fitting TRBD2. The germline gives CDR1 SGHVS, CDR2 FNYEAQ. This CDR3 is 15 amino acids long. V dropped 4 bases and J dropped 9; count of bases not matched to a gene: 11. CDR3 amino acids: CASSSSGGTRVSQYF. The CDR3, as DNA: TGTGCCAGCAGCTCTAGCGGGGGCACCAGGGTGTCCCAGTACTTC.

CDR3 sequence: CASSLGRLSGANVLTF. In nucleotides, the CDR3 is TGTGCCAGCAGCCTTGGACGGCTCTCTGGGGCCAACGTCCTGACTTTC. The V call is TRBV14, the J call TRBJ2-6, with D uncertain. V was trimmed by 4 bases and J by 0 bases, leaving 10 bases between them. The CDR3 runs to 16 residues. Germline-derived CDR1 and CDR2 are SGHDN and FVKESK.

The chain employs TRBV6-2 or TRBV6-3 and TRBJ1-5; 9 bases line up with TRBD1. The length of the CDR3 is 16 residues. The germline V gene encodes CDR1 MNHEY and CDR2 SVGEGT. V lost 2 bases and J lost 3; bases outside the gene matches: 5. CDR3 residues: CASSYGDRGSNQPQHF. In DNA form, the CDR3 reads TGTGCCAGCAGTTACGGAGACAGGGGGTCCAATCAGCCCCAGCATTTT.